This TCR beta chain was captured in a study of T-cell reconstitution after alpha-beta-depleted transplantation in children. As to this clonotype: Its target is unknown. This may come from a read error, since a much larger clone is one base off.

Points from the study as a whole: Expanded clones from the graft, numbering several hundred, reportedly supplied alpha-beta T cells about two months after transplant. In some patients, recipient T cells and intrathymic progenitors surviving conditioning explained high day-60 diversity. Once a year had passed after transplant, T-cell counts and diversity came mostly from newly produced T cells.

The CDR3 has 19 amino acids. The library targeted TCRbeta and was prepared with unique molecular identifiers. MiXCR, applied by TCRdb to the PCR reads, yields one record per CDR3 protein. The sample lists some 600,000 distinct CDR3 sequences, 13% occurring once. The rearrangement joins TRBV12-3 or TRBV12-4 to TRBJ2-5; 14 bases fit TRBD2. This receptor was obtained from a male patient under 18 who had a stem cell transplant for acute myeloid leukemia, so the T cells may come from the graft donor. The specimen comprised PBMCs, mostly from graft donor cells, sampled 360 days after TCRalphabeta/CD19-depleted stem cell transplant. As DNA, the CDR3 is TGTACCAGCAGTACTGGACTAGCGGGAGGACCACCTTTCTCGGAGACCCAGTACTTC. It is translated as CTSSTGLAGGPPFSETQYF.